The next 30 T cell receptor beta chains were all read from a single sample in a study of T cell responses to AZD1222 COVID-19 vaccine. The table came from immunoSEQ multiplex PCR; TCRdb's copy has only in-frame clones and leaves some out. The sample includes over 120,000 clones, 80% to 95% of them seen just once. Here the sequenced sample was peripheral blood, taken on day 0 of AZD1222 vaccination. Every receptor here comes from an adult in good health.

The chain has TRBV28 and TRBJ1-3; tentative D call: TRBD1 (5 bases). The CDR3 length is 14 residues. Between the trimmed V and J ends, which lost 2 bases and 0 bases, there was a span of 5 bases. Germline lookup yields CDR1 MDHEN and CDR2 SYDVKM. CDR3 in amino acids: CASSLGGSGNTIYF. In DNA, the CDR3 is TGTGCCAGCAGTTTAGGGGGCTCTGGAAACACCATATATTTT.

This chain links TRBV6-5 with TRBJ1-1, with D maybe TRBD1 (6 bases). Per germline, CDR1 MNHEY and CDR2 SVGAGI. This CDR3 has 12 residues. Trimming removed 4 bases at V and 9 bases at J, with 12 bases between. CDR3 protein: CASSFQGHKAFF. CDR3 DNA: TGTGCCAGCAGTTTTCAGGGGCATAAAGCTTTCTTT.

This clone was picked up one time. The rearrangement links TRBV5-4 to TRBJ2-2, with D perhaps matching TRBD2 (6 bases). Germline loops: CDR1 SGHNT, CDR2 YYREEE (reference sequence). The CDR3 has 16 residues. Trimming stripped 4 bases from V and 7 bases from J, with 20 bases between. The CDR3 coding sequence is TGTGCCAGCAGCCCCTTGGAGGGAACTCCACGCGGGGAGCTGTTTTTT. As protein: CASSPLEGTPRGELFF.

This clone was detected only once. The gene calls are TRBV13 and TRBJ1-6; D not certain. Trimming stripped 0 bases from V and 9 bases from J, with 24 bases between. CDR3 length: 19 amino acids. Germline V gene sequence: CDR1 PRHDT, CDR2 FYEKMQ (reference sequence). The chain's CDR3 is CASSLGALSGGLKRSPLHF. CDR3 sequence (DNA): TGTGCCAGCAGCTTAGGGGCCCTATCGGGTGGCCTTAAACGTTCACCCCTCCACTTT. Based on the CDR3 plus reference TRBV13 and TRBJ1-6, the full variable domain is AAGVIQSPRHLIKEKRETATLKCYPIPRHDTVYWYQQGPGQDPQFLISFYEKMQSDKGSIPDRFSAQQFSDYHSELNMSSLELGDSALYFCASSLGALSGGLKRSPLHFGNGTRLTVT.

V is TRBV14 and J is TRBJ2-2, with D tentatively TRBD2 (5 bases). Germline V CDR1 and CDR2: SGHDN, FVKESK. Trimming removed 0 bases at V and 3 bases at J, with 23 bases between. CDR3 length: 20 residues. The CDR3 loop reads CASSQEIRAWESFYTGELFF. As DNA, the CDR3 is TGTGCCAGCAGCCAAGAGATCCGGGCGTGGGAGTCTTTCTACACCGGGGAGCTGTTTTTT.

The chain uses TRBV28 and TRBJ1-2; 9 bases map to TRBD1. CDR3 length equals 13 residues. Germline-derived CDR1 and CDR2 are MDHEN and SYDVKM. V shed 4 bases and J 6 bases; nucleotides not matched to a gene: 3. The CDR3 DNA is TGTGCCAGCAGTTCGTACAGGGGGCATGGCTACACCTTC. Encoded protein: CASSSYRGHGYTF.

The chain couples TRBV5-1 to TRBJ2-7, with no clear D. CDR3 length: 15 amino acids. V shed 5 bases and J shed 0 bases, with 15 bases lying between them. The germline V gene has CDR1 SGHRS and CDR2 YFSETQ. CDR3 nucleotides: TGCGCCAGCAGACTGTGGACGGAAACCTCCTACGAGCAGTACTTC. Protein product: CASRLWTETSYEQYF. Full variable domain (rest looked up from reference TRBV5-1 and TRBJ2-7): KAGVTQTPRYLIKTRGQQVTLSCSPISGHRSVSWYQQTPGQGLQFLFEYFSETQRNKGNFPGRFSGRQFSNSRSEMNVSTLELGDSALYLCASRLWTETSYEQYFGPGTRLTVT.

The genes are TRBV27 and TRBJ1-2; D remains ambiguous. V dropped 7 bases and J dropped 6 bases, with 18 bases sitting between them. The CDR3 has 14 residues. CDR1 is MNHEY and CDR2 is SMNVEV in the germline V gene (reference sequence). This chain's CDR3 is CASTTRLDGNGYTF. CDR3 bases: TGTGCCAGCACAACTCGACTGGACGGGAATGGCTACACCTTC.

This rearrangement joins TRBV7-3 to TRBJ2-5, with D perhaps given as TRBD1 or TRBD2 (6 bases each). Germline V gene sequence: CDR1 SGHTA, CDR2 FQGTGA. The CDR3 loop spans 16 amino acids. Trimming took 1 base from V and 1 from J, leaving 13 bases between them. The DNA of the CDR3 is TGTGCCAGCAGCTTAAGGGGGGCGGACAGCCAAGAGACCCAGTACTTC. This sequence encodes CASSLRGADSQETQYF.

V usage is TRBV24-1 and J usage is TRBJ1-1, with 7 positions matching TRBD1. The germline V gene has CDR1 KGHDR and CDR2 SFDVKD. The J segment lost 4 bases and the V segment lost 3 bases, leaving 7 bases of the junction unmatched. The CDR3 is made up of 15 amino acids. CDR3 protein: CATSDTRQGSTEAFF. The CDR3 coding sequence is TGTGCCACCAGTGATACCCGACAGGGTAGCACTGAAGCTTTCTTT.

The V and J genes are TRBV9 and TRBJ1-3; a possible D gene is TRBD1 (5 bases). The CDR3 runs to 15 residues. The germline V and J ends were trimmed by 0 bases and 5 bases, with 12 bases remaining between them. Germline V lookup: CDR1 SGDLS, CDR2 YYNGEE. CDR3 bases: TGTGCCAGCAGCGTAGAGCAGGGAATGCGAAACACCATATATTTT. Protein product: CASSVEQGMRNTIYF.

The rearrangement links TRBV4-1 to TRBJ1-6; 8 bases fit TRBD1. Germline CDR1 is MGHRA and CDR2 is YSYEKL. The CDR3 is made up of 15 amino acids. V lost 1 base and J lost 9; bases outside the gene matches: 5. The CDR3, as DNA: TGCGCCAGCAGCCAAGCACAGGGGGAATCTTCACCCCTCCACTTT. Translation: CASSQAQGESSPLHF.

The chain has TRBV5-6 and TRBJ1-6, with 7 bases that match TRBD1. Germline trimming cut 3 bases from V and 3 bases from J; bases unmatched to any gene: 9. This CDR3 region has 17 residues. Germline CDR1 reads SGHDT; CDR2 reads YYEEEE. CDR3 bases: TGTGCCAGCAGCTCGGGTCACAGGGGATACTATAATTCACCCCTCCACTTT. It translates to CASSSGHRGYYNSPLHF.

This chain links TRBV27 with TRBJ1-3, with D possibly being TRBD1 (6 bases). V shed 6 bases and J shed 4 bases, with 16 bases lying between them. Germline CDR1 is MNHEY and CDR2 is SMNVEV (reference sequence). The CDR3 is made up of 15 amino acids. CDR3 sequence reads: CASSLQGFRGNTIYF. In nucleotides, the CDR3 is TGTGCCAGCAGCCTCCAGGGGTTCCGGGGAAACACCATATATTTT.

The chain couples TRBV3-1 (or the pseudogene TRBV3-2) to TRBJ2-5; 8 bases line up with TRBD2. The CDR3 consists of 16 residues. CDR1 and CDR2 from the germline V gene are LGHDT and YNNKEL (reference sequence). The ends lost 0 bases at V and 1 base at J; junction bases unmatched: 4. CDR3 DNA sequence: TGTGCCAGCAGCCAAGATGTGGGGACTAGCCAAGAGACCCAGTACTTC. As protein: CASSQDVGTSQETQYF.

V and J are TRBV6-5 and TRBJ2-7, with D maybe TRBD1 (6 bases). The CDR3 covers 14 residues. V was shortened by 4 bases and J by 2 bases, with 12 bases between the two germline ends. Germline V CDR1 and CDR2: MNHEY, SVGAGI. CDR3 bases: TGTGCCAGCAGTTGGACCAGGGGTACCTACGAGCAGTACTTC. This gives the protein CASSWTRGTYEQYF.

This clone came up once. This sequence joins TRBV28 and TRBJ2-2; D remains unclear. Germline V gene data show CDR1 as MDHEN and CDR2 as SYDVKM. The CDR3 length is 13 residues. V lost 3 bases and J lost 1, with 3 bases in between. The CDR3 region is CASSLLNTGELFF. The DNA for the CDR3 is TGTGCCAGCAGTTTGCTGAACACCGGGGAGCTGTTTTTT.

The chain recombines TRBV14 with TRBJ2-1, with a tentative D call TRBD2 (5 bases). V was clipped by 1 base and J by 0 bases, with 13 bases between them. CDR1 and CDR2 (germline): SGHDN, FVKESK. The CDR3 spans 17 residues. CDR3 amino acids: CASSQGGWRASYNEQFF. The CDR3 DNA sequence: TGTGCCAGCAGCCAAGGGGGATGGCGGGCCTCCTACAATGAGCAGTTCTTC.

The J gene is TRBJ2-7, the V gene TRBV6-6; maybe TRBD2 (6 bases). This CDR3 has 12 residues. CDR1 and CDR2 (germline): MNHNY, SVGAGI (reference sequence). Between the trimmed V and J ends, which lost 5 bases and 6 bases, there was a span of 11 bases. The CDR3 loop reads CASSRQGGEQYF. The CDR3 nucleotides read TGTGCCAGCAGTCGTCAGGGAGGCGAGCAGTACTTC.

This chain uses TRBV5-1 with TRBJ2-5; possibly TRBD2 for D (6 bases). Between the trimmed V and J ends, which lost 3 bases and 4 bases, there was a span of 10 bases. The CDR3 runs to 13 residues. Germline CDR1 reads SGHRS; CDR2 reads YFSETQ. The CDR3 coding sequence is TGCGCCAGCAGCTCGGAGGGTCGAGAGACCCAGTACTTC. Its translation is CASSSEGRETQYF.

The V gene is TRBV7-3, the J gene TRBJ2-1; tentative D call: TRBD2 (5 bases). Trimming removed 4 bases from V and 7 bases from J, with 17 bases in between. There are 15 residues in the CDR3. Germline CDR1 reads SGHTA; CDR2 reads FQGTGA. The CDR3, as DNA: TGTGCCAGCAGCTCGGACTCCCTCCCCGGGAATGAGCAGTTCTTC. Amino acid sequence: CASSSDSLPGNEQFF.

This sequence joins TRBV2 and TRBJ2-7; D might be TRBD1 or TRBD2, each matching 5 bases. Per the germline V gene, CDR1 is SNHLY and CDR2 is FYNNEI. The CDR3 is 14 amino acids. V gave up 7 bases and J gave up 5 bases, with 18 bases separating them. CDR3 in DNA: TGTGCCAGCATTAGGGGAGACTACTACGACGAGCAGTACTTC. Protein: CASIRGDYYDEQYF. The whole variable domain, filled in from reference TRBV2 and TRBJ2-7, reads EPEVTQTPSHQVTQMGQEVILRCVPISNHLYFYWYRQILGQKVEFLVSFYNNEISEKSEIFDDQFSVERPDGSNFTLKIRSTKLEDSAMYFCASIRGDYYDEQYFGPGTRLTVT.

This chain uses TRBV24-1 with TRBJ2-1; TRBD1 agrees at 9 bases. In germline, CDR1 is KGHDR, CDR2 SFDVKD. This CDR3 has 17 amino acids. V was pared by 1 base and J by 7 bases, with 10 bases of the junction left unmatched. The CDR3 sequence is CATSDLKDRGNRNEQFF. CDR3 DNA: TGTGCCACCAGTGATTTAAAGGACAGGGGAAATCGAAATGAGCAGTTCTTC.

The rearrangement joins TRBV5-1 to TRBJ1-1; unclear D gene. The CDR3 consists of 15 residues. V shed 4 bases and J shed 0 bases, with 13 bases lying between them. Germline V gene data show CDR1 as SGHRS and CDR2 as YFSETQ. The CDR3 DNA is TGCGCCAGCAGCCCGAGAGAGGGTATGAACACTGAAGCTTTCTTT. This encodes CASSPREGMNTEAFF.

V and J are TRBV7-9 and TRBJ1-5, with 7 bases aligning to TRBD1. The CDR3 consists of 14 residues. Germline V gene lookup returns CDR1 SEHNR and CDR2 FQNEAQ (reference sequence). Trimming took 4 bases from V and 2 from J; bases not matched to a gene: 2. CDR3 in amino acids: CASSSTGGNQPQHF. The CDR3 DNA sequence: TGTGCCAGCAGCTCTACAGGGGGCAATCAGCCCCAGCATTTT.

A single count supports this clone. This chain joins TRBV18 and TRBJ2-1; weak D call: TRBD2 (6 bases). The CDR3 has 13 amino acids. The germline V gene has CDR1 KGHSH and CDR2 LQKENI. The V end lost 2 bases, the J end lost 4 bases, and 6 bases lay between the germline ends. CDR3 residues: CASSPGRYNEQFF. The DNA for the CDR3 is TGTGCCAGCTCACCAGGGAGGTACAATGAGCAGTTCTTC. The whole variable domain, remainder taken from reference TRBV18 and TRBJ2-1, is NAGVMQNPRHLVRRRGQEARLRCSPMKGHSHVYWYRQLPEEGLKFMVYLQKENIIDESGMPKERFSAEFPKEGPSILRIQQVVRGDSAAYFCASSPGRYNEQFFGPGTRLTVL.

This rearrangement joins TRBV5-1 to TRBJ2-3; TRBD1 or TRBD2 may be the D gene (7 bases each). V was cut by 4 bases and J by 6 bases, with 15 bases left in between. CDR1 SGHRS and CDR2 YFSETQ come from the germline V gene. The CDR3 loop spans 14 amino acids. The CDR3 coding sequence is TGCGCCAGCAGCCAGACAGGGAGGGGTGATACGCAGTATTTT. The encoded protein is CASSQTGRGDTQYF.

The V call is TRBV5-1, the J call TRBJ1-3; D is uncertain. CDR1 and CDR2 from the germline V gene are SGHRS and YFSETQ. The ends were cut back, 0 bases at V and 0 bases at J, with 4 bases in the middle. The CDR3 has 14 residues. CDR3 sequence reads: CASSLAGSGNTIYF. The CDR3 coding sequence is TGCGCCAGCAGCTTGGCTGGCTCTGGAAACACCATATATTTT. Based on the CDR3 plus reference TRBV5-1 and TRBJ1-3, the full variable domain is KAGVTQTPRYLIKTRGQQVTLSCSPISGHRSVSWYQQTPGQGLQFLFEYFSETQRNKGNFPGRFSGRQFSNSRSEMNVSTLELGDSALYLCASSLAGSGNTIYFGEGSWLTVV.

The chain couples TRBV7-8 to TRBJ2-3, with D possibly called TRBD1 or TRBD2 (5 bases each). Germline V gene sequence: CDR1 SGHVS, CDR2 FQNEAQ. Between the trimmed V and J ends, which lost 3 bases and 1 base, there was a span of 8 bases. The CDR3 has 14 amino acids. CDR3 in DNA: TGTGCCAGCAGCTTGGGGGACGGCACAGATACGCAGTATTTT. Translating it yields CASSLGDGTDTQYF.

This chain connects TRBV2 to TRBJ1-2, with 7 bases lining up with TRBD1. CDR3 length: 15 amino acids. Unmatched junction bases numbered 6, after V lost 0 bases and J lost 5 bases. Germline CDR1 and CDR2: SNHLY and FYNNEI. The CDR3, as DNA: TGTGCCAGCAGTGAAGCGGGGGGACAGCGTTATGGCTACACCTTC. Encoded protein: CASSEAGGQRYGYTF.